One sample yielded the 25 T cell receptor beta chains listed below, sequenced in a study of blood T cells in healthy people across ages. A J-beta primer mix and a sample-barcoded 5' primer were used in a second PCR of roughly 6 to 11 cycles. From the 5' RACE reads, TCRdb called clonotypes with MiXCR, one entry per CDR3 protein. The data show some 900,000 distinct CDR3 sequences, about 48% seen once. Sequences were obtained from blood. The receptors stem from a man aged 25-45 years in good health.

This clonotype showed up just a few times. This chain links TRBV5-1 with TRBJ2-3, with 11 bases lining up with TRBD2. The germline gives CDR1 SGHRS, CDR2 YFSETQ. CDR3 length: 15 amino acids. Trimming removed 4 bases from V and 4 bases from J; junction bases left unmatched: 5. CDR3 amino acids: CASSLTSGVSDTQYF. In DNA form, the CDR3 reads TGCGCCAGCAGCCTGACTAGCGGGGTGTCAGATACGCAGTATTTT.

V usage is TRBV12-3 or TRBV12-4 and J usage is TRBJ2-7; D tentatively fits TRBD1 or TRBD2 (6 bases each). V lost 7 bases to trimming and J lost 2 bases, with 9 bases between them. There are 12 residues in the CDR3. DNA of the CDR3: TGTGCCAGCACGGGGGCGGCCTACGAGCAGTACTTC. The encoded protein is CASTGAAYEQYF.

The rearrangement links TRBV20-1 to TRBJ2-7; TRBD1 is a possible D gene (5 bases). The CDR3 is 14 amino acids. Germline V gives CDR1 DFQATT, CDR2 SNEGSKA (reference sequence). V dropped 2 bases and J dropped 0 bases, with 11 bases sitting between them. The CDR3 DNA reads TGCAGTGCTAGAAGTTGGGGCAGCTCCTACGAGCAGTACTTC. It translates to CSARSWGSSYEQYF.

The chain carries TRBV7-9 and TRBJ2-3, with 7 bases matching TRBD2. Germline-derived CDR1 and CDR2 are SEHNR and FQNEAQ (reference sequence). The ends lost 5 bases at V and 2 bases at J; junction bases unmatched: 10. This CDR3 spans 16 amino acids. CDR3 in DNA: TGTGCCAGCAGCGAGGGGCCTAGCGGCTTCACAGATACGCAGTATTTT. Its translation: CASSEGPSGFTDTQYF. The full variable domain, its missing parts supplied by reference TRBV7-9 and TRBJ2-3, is DTGVSQNPRHKITKRGQNVTFRCDPISEHNRLYWYRQTLGQGPEFLTYFQNEAQLEKSRLLSDRFSAERPKGSFSTLEIQRTEQGDSAMYLCASSEGPSGFTDTQYFGPGTRLTVL.

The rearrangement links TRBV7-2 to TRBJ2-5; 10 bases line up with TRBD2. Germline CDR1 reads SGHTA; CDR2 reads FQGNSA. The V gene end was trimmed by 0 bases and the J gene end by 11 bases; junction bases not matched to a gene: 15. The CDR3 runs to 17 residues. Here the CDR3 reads CASSLAATSGAYNEQYF. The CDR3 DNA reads TGTGCCAGCAGCTTAGCCGCCACTAGCGGGGCCTACAATGAGCAGTACTTC.

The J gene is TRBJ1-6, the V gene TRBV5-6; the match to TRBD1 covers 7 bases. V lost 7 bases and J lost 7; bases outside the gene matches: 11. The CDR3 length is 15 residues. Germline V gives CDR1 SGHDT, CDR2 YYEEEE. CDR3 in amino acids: CASARQGRDNSPLHF. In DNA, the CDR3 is TGTGCCAGCGCAAGACAGGGTCGTGACAATTCACCCCTCCACTTT.

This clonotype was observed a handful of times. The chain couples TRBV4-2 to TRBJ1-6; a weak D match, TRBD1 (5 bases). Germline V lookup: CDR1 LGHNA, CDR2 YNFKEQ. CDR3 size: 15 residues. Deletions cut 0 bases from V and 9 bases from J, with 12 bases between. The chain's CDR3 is CASSQEVQGGSPLHF. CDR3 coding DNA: TGTGCCAGCAGCCAAGAGGTCCAGGGCGGTTCACCCCTCCACTTT.

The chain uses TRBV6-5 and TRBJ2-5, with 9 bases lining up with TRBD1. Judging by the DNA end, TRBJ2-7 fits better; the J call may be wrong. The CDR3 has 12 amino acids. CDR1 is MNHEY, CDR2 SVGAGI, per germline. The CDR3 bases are TGTGCCTTGACAGGGGGGGCCTACGAGCAGTACTTC. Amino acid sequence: CALTGGAYEQYF.

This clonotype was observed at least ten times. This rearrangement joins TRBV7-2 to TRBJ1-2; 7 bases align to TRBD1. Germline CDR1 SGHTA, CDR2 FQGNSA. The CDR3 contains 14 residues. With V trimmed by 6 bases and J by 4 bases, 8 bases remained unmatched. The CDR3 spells CASSRDSTSYGYTF. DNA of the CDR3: TGTGCCAGCAGTCGGGACAGTACTTCCTATGGCTACACCTTC.

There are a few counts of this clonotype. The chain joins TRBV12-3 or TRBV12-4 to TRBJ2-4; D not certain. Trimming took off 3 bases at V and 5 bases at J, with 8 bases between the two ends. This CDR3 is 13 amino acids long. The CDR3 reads CASSLGKENIQYF. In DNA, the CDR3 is TGTGCCAGCAGTTTGGGCAAGGAAAACATTCAGTACTTC.

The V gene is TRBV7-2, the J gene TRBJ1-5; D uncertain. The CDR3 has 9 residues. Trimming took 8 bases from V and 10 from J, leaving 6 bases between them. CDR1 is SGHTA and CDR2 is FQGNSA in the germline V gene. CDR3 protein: CASGVPQHF. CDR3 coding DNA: TGTGCCAGCGGAGTACCCCAGCATTTT. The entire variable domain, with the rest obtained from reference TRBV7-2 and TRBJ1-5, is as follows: GAGVSQSPSNKVTEKGKDVELRCDPISGHTALYWYRQSLGQGLEFLIYFQGNSAPDKSGLPSDRFSAERTGGSVSTLTIQRTQQEDSAVYLCASGVPQHFGDGTRLSIL.

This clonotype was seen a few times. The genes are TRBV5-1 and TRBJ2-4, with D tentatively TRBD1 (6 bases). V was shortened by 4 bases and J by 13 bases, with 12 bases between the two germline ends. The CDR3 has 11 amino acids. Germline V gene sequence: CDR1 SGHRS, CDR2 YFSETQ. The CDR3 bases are TGCGCCAGCAGCGATTTAGACAGGCAGTACTTC. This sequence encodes CASSDLDRQYF.

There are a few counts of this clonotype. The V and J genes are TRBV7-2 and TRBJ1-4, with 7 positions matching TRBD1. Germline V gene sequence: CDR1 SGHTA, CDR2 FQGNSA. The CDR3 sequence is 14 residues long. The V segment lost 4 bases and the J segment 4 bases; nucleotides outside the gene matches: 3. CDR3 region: CASSSQGSNEKLFF. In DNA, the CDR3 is TGTGCCAGCAGCTCACAGGGGAGTAATGAAAAACTGTTTTTT.

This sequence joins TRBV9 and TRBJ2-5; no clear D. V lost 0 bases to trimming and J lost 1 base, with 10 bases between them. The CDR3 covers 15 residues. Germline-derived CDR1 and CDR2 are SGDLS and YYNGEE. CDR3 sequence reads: CASSVGPSPQETQYF. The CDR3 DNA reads TGTGCCAGCAGCGTAGGCCCAAGCCCCCAAGAGACCCAGTACTTC.

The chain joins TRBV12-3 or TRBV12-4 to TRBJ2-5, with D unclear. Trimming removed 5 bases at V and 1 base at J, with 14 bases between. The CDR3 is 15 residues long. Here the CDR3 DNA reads TGTGCCAGCAGTCCGCCGGGCCCTTCCCAAGAGACCCAGTACTTC. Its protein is CASSPPGPSQETQYF.

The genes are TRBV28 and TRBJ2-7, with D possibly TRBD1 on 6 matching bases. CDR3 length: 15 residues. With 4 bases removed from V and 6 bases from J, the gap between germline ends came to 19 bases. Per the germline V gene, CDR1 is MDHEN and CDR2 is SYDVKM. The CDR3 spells CASSSRTNHRAEQYF. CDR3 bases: TGTGCCAGCAGTTCCCGCACCAATCACAGGGCCGAGCAGTACTTC.

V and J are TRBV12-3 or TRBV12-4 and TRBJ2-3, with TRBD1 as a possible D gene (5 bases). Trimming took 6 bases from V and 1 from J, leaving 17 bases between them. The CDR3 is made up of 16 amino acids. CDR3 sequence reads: CASRLQSATGTDTQYF. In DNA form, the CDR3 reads TGTGCCAGCAGGCTTCAGTCCGCGACAGGCACAGATACGCAGTATTTT.

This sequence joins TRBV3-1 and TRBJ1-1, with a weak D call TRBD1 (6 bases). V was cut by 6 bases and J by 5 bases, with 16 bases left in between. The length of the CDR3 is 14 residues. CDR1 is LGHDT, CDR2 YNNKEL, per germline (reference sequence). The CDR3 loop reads CASSRGGEGTEAFF. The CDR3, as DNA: TGTGCCAGCAGTCGAGGGGGTGAGGGGACTGAAGCTTTCTTT.

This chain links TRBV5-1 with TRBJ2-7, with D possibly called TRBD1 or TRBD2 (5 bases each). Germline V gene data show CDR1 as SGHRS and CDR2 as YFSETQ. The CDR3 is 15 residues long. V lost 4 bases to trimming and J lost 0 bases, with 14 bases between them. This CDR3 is CASSRGVAFSYEQYF. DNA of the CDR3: TGCGCCAGCAGCAGGGGAGTGGCTTTCTCCTACGAGCAGTACTTC.

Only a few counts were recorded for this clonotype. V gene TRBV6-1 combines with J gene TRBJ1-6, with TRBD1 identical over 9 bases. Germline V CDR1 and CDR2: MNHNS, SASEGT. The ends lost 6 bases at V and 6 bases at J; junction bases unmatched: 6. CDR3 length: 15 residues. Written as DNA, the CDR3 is TGTGCCAGCAGCCGGGACAGGGTTGGTAATTCACCCCTCCACTTT. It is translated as CASSRDRVGNSPLHF.

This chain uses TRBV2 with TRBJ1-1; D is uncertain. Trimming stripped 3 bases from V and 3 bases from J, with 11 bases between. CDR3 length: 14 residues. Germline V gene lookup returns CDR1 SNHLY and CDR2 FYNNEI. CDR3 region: CASSEATGYTEAFF. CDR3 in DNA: TGTGCCAGCAGTGAGGCTACGGGTTACACTGAAGCTTTCTTT.

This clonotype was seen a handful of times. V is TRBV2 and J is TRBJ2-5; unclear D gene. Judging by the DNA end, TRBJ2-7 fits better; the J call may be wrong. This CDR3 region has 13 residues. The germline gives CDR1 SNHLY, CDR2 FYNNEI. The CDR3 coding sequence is TGTGCCAGCAGGGGCGGTCAGCCCTACGAGCAGTACTTC. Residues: CASRGGQPYEQYF.

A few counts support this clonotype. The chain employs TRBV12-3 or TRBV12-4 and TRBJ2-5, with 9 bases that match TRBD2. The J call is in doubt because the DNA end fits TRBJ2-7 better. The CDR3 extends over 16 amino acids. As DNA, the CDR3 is TGTGCCAGCAGTTCCCTCGGGCTAGCGGGGTCTCACGAGCAGTACTTC. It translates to CASSSLGLAGSHEQYF.

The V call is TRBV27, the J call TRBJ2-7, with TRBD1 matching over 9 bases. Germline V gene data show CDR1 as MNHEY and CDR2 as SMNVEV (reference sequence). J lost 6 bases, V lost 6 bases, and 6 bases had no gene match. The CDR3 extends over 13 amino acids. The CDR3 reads CASRDRDRAEQYF. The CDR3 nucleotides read TGTGCCAGCAGAGACCGGGACAGGGCCGAGCAGTACTTC.

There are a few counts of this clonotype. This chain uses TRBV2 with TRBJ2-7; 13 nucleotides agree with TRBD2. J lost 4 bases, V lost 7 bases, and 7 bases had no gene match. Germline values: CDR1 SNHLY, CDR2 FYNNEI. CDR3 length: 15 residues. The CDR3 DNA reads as TGTGCCAGCACCGGGACTAGCGGGGAACGATACGAGCAGTACTTC. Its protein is CASTGTSGERYEQYF.